The T cell receptor (beta chain) under discussion was sequenced for a study of cytomegalovirus exposure and HLA in healthy donors. V was cut by 0 bases and J by 0 bases, with 11 bases left in between. Germline loops: CDR1 LGHNA, CDR2 YSLEER. CDR3 size: 16 residues. With regard to this clone: The antigen is not known.

Study findings and constraints: HLA alleles showed associations with some 15,000 TCR beta sequences in a later analysis, at a 0.05 false discovery rate.

Use of 60 Vbeta and 13 Jbeta primers characterized the PCR. Repertoires were generated with immunoSEQ multiplex PCR, while TCRdb's copy carries only in-frame clones and drops some. Found here are about 200,000 clones, more than 60% of them singletons; the top ten hold around 15%. This sequence originates from a middle-aged man in good health and CMV-seronegative. V is TRBV4-3 and J is TRBJ1-2, with D tentatively TRBD1 (5 bases). The sample was PBMCs. The CDR3: CASSQDVDIANYGYTF. DNA for the CDR3: TGCGCCAGCAGCCAAGATGTGGACATAGCTAACTATGGCTACACCTTC.